The 30 T cell receptor beta chains presented below share a single source sample, sequenced in a study of a mutant IDH1 vaccine in newly diagnosed glioma. No antigen is known for these receptors. Specified time point: week 47, end of study. Each vaccine dose was 300 ug of mutant IDH1 20-mer peptide, with topical imiquimod. Some clones are missing from TCRdb's copy, which holds only in-frame ones; the method was immunoSEQ multiplex PCR. The top ten clones hold around 5% of a sample with approximately 56,000 clones, 70% to 85% of them seen once. Sequenced here: PBMCs, sampled from a glioma patient whose treatment included an IDH1 peptide vaccine. These receptors were collected from a man between 45 and 60 years old with glioma.

This clone was observed a few times. This chain joins TRBV30 and TRBJ2-7; D is possibly TRBD1 (6 bases). The length of the CDR3 is 14 residues. CDR1 is GTSNPN and CDR2 is SVGIG in the germline V gene (reference sequence). Deletions cut 1 base from V and 6 bases from J, with 16 bases between. In DNA, the CDR3 is TGTGCCTGGAGTGCAGGACAGTACGGGTCCGAGCAGTACTTC. Its translation is CAWSAGQYGSEQYF.

The V gene is TRBV11-2, the J gene TRBJ2-7; 8 positions match TRBD1. This CDR3 comprises 15 residues. The germline CDR1 and CDR2 sequences are SGHAT and FQNNGV. Losses at the gene ends were 3 bases for V and 2 bases for J; bases not matched to a gene: 6. The CDR3 region has the DNA TGTGCCAGCAGCTTGAACAGGGGGATCGCCTACGAGCAGTACTTC. Translated: CASSLNRGIAYEQYF.

The chain links TRBV6-1 to TRBJ1-1, with 8 bases fitting TRBD1. The CDR3 consists of 17 residues. Trimming removed 2 bases from V and 0 bases from J; junction bases left unmatched: 8. Germline CDR1 MNHNS, CDR2 SASEGT. CDR3 sequence (DNA): TGTGCCAGCAGTGAATTTTCGACAGGGGCCATGAACACTGAAGCTTTCTTT. Encoded protein: CASSEFSTGAMNTEAFF.

This chain uses TRBV7-8 with TRBJ2-1, with TRBD2 identical over 13 bases. The V gene's germline CDR1 is SGHVS and CDR2 FQNEAQ. This CDR3 is 16 amino acids long. The J segment lost 7 bases and the V segment lost 5 bases, leaving 8 bases of the junction unmatched. The CDR3 DNA is TGTGCCAGCAGCCCACTAGCGGGGGGGCGAAGTAATGAGCAGTTCTTC. The encoded protein is CASSPLAGGRSNEQFF.

This clone was observed a handful of times. The V call is TRBV7-3, the J call TRBJ2-7; D not certain. CDR1 SGHTA and CDR2 FQGTGA come from the germline V gene. V lost 4 bases, J lost 0 bases, and 10 bases lay in between. This CDR3 region has 14 residues. The CDR3 reads CASSSSLSSYEQYF. The CDR3 region has the DNA TGTGCCAGCAGCTCCTCCCTGAGCTCCTACGAGCAGTACTTC.

The chain links TRBV2 to TRBJ2-1; 8 bases are shared with TRBD1. This CDR3 region has 17 residues. The germline CDR1 and CDR2 sequences are SNHLY and FYNNEI. V dropped 5 bases and J dropped 0; count of bases not matched to a gene: 9. As DNA, the CDR3 is TGTGCCAGCAGTCCCACGGACAGGGCCAGCTCCTACAATGAGCAGTTCTTC. Translating it yields CASSPTDRASSYNEQFF.

The rearrangement uses TRBV6-5 and TRBJ2-1; 7 nucleotides align to TRBD1. The J segment lost 7 bases and the V segment lost 6 bases, leaving 9 bases of the junction unmatched. CDR3 length: 14 amino acids. Germline V gene data show CDR1 as MNHEY and CDR2 as SVGAGI. The CDR3 is CASSQGQWGNEQFF. In DNA, the CDR3 is TGTGCCAGCAGCCAGGGACAGTGGGGGAATGAGCAGTTCTTC.

The chain carries TRBV5-6 and TRBJ2-7, with 7 bases matching TRBD2. CDR1 is SGHDT and CDR2 is YYEEEE in the germline V gene. CDR3 size: 13 residues. Germline trimming cut 10 bases from V and 0 bases from J; bases unmatched to any gene: 7. CDR3 DNA sequence: TGTGCCGGTACCGGGGGGAGCTCCTACGAGCAGTACTTC. Protein: CAGTGGSSYEQYF.

This chain uses TRBV27 with TRBJ2-3; D call uncertain. The CDR3 has 12 amino acids. Trimming removed 4 bases at V and 6 bases at J, with 8 bases between. Germline V gene sequence: CDR1 MNHEY, CDR2 SMNVEV (reference sequence). CDR3 amino acids: CASSYQDDTQYF. As DNA, the CDR3 is TGTGCCAGCAGTTATCAGGATGATACGCAGTATTTT.

The chain employs TRBV9 and TRBJ1-1; D is unresolved. There are 13 residues in the CDR3. Germline lookup yields CDR1 SGDLS and CDR2 YYNGEE. Trimming cost V 4 bases and J 1 base, with 8 bases left between them. For the CDR3, the DNA is TGTGCCAGCAGCCCCTTACCGAACACTGAAGCTTTCTTT. Its translation: CASSPLPNTEAFF.

V and J are TRBV6-1 and TRBJ1-5, with 8 bases that match TRBD1. The CDR3 is 15 amino acids. Losses at the gene ends were 6 bases for V and 2 bases for J; bases not matched to a gene: 6. Germline assignment: CDR1 MNHNS and CDR2 SASEGT. In nucleotides, the CDR3 is TGTGCCAGCAGCGCGGACAGGGTCCGCAATCAGCCCCAGCATTTT. As protein: CASSADRVRNQPQHF.

CDR3 nucleotides: TGTGCCTGGAGTCGAGGGGATTTGGTCTCTGGGGCCAACGTCCTGACTTTC. Its protein is CAWSRGDLVSGANVLTF. V gene TRBV30 combines with J gene TRBJ2-6, with D possibly called TRBD1 or TRBD2 (5 bases each). The CDR3 consists of 17 residues. V was clipped by 2 bases and J by 0 bases, with 14 bases between them. Germline loops: CDR1 GTSNPN, CDR2 SVGIG (reference sequence). The entire variable domain, with the rest obtained from reference TRBV30 and TRBJ2-6, is as follows: SQTIHQWPATLVQPVGSPLSLECTVEGTSNPNLYWYRQAAGRGLQLLFYSVGIGQISSEVPQNLSASRPQDRQFILSSKKLLLSDSGFYLCAWSRGDLVSGANVLTFGAGSRLTVL.

CDR3 sequence: CASSIDPFRTTSYEQYF. As DNA, the CDR3 is TGTGCCAGTAGTATAGATCCTTTTCGGACCACCTCCTACGAGCAGTACTTC. The chain is built from TRBV19 and TRBJ2-7; D is unclear. There are 17 residues in the CDR3. Germline CDR1 is LNHDA and CDR2 is SQIVND (reference sequence). V lost 0 bases, J lost 0 bases, and 15 bases lay in between.

This rearrangement joins TRBV27 to TRBJ1-1; 9 bases fit TRBD1. The CDR3 consists of 14 residues. Trimming removed 6 bases from V and 7 bases from J; junction bases left unmatched: 9. From germline, CDR1 is MNHEY and CDR2 SMNVEV (reference sequence). The CDR3 sequence is CASSINRGLGEAFF. The CDR3 DNA reads TGTGCCAGCAGCATAAACAGGGGGCTCGGTGAAGCTTTCTTT.

The chain is built from TRBV6-1 and TRBJ1-2; D gene unclear. V shed 7 bases and J shed 8 bases, with 17 bases lying between them. Germline CDR1 is MNHNS and CDR2 is SASEGT. The CDR3 covers 13 residues. Here the CDR3 reads CASTAARREGYTF. CDR3 nucleotide sequence: TGTGCCAGCACCGCGGCCAGAAGAGAGGGCTACACCTTC.

V usage is TRBV19 and J usage is TRBJ2-7, with D perhaps matching TRBD1 (5 bases). The V gene's germline CDR1 is LNHDA and CDR2 SQIVND (reference sequence). Between the trimmed V and J ends, which lost 1 base and 2 bases, there was a span of 15 bases. The CDR3 length is 16 residues. The DNA for the CDR3 is TGTGCCAGTAGTATAGCTACAGGTGACTCCCCCTACGAGCAGTACTTC. Translating gives CASSIATGDSPYEQYF.

The chain has TRBV27 and TRBJ1-2; perhaps TRBD1 as D (5 bases). The V end lost 4 bases, the J end lost 6 bases, and 12 bases lay between the germline ends. Germline CDR1 is MNHEY and CDR2 is SMNVEV (reference sequence). This CDR3 has 13 residues. This chain's CDR3 is CASSYHGGDGYTF. The CDR3 DNA reads TGTGCCAGCAGTTACCATGGGGGGGATGGCTACACCTTC.

There are a few counts of this clone. The gene calls are TRBV18 and TRBJ2-5, with TRBD1 matching over 7 bases. The CDR3 is 15 residues long. The germline CDR1 and CDR2 sequences are KGHSH and LQKENI. V trimming: 1 base; J trimming: 3 bases; junction bases outside the gene matches: 5. The CDR3 nucleotides are TGTGCCAGCTCACCACAGGGGGCGACAGAAGAGACCCAGTACTTC. This codes for CASSPQGATEETQYF.

This chain connects TRBV5-4 to TRBJ1-2; 7 bases line up with TRBD1. The CDR3 sequence is 12 residues long. CDR1 and CDR2 from the germline V gene are SGHNT and YYREEE (reference sequence). V lost 3 bases to trimming and J lost 9 bases; unmatched junction nucleotides: 5. CDR3 DNA: TGTGCCAGCAGCTGGCAGGGGGATAGCTACACCTTC. It yields the protein CASSWQGDSYTF.

The rearrangement uses TRBV2 and TRBJ2-1; 7 bases line up with TRBD1. CDR3 size: 15 residues. The germline CDR1 and CDR2 sequences are SNHLY and FYNNEI. The V and J ends lost 3 bases and 4 bases, in that order; junction bases with no gene match: 6. This CDR3 reads CASSEFRGSYNEQFF. The CDR3 DNA reads as TGTGCCAGCAGTGAGTTCAGGGGGTCATACAATGAGCAGTTCTTC.

This clone was counted a few times. This chain links TRBV4-1 with TRBJ1-1, with D possibly TRBD1 on 5 matching bases. Trimming cost V 8 bases and J 3 bases, with 13 bases left between them. The V gene's germline CDR1 is MGHRA and CDR2 YSYEKL. The CDR3 runs to 13 residues. CDR3 sequence reads: CASSLQDDTEAFF. In DNA, the CDR3 is TGCGCCAGCTCTTTACAGGATGACACTGAAGCTTTCTTT.

The rearrangement joins TRBV7-2 to TRBJ1-5, with 7 bases matching TRBD1. The CDR3 is 16 amino acids. Losses at the gene ends were 1 base for V and 9 bases for J; bases not matched to a gene: 12. Germline loops: CDR1 SGHTA, CDR2 FQGNSA. The CDR3 sequence is CASSLEGGAGGLPQHF. The DNA for the CDR3 is TGTGCCAGCAGCTTAGAGGGGGGGGCAGGGGGACTGCCCCAGCATTTT.

This chain joins TRBV2 and TRBJ2-3; TRBD1 agrees at 10 bases. V shed 6 bases, J shed 0 bases, and the junction held 9 bases outside the gene matches. Germline V gene data show CDR1 as SNHLY and CDR2 as FYNNEI. CDR3 length: 17 amino acids. The CDR3 DNA is TGTGCCAGCAGCCCCGGACAGGGGGTTCCTAGCACAGATACGCAGTATTTT. Translated: CASSPGQGVPSTDTQYF.

This clone occurred a few times. V gene TRBV7-9 combines with J gene TRBJ2-5, with 8 bases aligning to TRBD1. This CDR3 spans 13 amino acids. Germline assignment: CDR1 SEHNR and CDR2 FQNEAQ (reference sequence). V shed 4 bases and J 4 bases; nucleotides not matched to a gene: 2. This CDR3 reads CASSSTGVETQYF. DNA of the CDR3: TGTGCCAGCAGCTCGACAGGGGTAGAGACCCAGTACTTC.

The chain carries TRBV11-3 and TRBJ2-2, with 8 positions matching TRBD2. The CDR3 is made up of 15 amino acids. Germline CDR1 is SGHNT and CDR2 is YENEEA. V trimming: 7 bases; J trimming: 7 bases; junction bases outside the gene matches: 11. CDR3: CASNPRPGGNGELFF. CDR3 nucleotides: TGTGCCAGCAACCCTCGTCCGGGAGGGAACGGGGAGCTGTTTTTT.

The genes are TRBV30 and TRBJ1-1, with D perhaps TRBD1 (5 bases). There are 15 residues in the CDR3. V lost 4 bases, J lost 3 bases, and 18 bases lay in between. The germline V gene has CDR1 GTSNPN and CDR2 SVGIG (reference sequence). CDR3 protein: CAWNRGGEGDTEAFF. In DNA, the CDR3 is TGTGCCTGGAATCGGGGAGGGGAAGGGGACACTGAAGCTTTCTTT.

The chain recombines TRBV30 with TRBJ1-2; 7 nucleotides match TRBD1. The germline V gene encodes CDR1 GTSNPN and CDR2 SVGIG (reference sequence). Germline trimming cut 3 bases from V and 4 bases from J; bases unmatched to any gene: 11. CDR3 size: 15 residues. The CDR3 bases are TGTGCCTGGAGCGAACAGGGGAGTGGGATCTATGGCTACACCTTC. This sequence encodes CAWSEQGSGIYGYTF.

The genes are TRBV2 and TRBJ1-6; 8 bases are shared with TRBD1. The CDR3 totals 15 residues. V lost 8 bases, J lost 7 bases, and 10 bases stayed unmatched. Germline V lookup: CDR1 SNHLY, CDR2 FYNNEI. The CDR3 is CASVGQVNVNSPLHF. CDR3 coding DNA: TGTGCCAGCGTGGGACAGGTTAATGTAAATTCACCCCTCCACTTT.

The table lists this clone with a few counts. V usage is TRBV30 and J usage is TRBJ1-4; D unclear. V dropped 0 bases and J dropped 5 bases, with 7 bases sitting between them. The CDR3 has 13 residues. Germline V gives CDR1 GTSNPN, CDR2 SVGIG (reference sequence). In DNA, the CDR3 is TGTGCCTGGAGTGTACCCAGGAATGAAAAACTGTTTTTT. The encoded protein is CAWSVPRNEKLFF.

V usage is TRBV5-1 and J usage is TRBJ1-5; D remains unclear. In germline, CDR1 is SGHRS, CDR2 YFSETQ. V was clipped by 4 bases and J by 4 bases, with 9 bases between them. This CDR3 is 13 amino acids long. CDR3 nucleotides: TGCGCCAGCAGCCCGGGGTCGAATCAGCCCCAGCATTTT. This sequence encodes CASSPGSNQPQHF. Filled out from reference TRBV5-1 and TRBJ1-5, the complete variable domain reads KAGVTQTPRYLIKTRGQQVTLSCSPISGHRSVSWYQQTPGQGLQFLFEYFSETQRNKGNFPGRFSGRQFSNSRSEMNVSTLELGDSALYLCASSPGSNQPQHFGDGTRLSIL.